This T cell receptor (beta chain) was observed in a study of untreated major depressive disorder. Germline lookup yields CDR1 SQVTM and CDR2 ANQGSEA. This CDR3 has 18 amino acids. The junction had 22 bases not matched to a gene; V was cut back by 5 bases and J by 3 bases. Only in-frame clones appear in the TCRdb table, and some are missing; sequencing was by immunoSEQ multiplex PCR. This table has about 20,000 clones, approximately 87% appearing once. Only a few counts were recorded for this clone. Material: CD4+ T cells from PBMCs. This clonotype was obtained from a woman between 25 and 40 years old in good health. V usage is TRBV29-1 and J usage is TRBJ2-7, with 7 positions matching TRBD1. The CDR3 here is CSVSTLKTFGGQVYEQYF. The CDR3 bases are TGCAGCGTTTCCACTCTCAAAACCTTCGGCGGACAGGTCTACGAGCAGTACTTC.